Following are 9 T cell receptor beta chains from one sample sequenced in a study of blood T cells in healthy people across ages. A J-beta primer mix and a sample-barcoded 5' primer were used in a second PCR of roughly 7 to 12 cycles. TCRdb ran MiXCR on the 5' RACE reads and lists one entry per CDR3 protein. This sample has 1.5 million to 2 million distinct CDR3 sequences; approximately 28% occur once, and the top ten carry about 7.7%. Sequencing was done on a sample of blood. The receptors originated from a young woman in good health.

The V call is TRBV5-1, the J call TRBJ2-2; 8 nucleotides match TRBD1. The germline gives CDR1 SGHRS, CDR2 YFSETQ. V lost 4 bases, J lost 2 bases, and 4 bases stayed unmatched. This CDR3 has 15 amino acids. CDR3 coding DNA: TGCGCCAGCAGCCTGGACAGGGTCAACACCGGGGAGCTGTTTTTT. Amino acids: CASSLDRVNTGELFF. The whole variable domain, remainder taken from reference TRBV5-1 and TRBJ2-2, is KAGVTQTPRYLIKTRGQQVTLSCSPISGHRSVSWYQQTPGQGLQFLFEYFSETQRNKGNFPGRFSGRQFSNSRSEMNVSTLELGDSALYLCASSLDRVNTGELFFGEGSRLTVL.

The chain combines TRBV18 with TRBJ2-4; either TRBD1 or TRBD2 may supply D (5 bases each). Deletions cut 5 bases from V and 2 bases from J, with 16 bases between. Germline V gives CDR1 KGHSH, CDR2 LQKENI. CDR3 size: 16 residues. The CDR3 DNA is TGTGCCAGCTCAAACCTCGAGGGGAAGACCAAAAACATTCAGTACTTC. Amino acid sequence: CASSNLEGKTKNIQYF.

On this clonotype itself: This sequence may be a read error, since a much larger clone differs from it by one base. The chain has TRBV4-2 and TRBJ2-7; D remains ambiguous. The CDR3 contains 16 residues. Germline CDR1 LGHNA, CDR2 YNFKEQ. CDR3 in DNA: TGTGCCAGCAGCCAAGAACCAGGAGAGTTGTCCTTCGAGCAGTACTTC. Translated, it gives CASSQEPGELSFEQYF.

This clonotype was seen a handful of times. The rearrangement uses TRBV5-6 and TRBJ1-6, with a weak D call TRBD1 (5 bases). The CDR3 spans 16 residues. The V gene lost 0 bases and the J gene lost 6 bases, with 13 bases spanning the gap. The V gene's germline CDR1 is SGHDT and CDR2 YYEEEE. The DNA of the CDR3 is TGTGCCAGCAGCTTGGTATACGGGGCGGGTAATTCACCCCTCCACTTT. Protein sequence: CASSLVYGAGNSPLHF.

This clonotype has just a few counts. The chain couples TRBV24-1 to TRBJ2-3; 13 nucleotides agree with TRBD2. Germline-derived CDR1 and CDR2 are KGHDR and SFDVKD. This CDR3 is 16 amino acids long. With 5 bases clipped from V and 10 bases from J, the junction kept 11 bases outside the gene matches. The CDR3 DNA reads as TGTGCCACCAGTGTTAGGACTAGCGGGGGCTGGGACGCGCAGTATTTT. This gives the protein CATSVRTSGGWDAQYF.

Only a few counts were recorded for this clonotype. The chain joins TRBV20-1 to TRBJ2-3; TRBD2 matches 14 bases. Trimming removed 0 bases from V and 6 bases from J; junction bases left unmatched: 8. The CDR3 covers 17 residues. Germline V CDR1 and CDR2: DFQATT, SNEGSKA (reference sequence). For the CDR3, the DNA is TGCAGTGCTAGAGATGTGGGGACTAGCGGGAGCGGCGATACGCAGTATTTT. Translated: CSARDVGTSGSGDTQYF.

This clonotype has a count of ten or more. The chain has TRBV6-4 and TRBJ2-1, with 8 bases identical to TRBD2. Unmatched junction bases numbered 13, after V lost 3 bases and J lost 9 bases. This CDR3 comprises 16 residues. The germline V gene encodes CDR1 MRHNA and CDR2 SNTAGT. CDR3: CASSESPTGTRTEQFF. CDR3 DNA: TGTGCCAGCAGTGAGTCCCCCACCGGGACTAGAACTGAGCAGTTCTTC.

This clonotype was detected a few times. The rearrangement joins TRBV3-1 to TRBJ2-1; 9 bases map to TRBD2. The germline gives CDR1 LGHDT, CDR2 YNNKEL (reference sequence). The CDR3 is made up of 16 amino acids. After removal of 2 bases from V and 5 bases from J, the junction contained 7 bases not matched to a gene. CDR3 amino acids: CASSQIAGDLNNEQFF. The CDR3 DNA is TGTGCCAGCAGCCAAATAGCGGGGGACCTTAACAATGAGCAGTTCTTC.

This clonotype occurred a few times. CDR3 sequence reads: CASSLAARVNTEAFF. In DNA, the CDR3 is TGTGCCAGCAGCCTCGCCGCCAGGGTGAACACTGAAGCTTTCTTT. The chain employs TRBV11-1 and TRBJ1-1; TRBD1 might be the D (5 bases). Germline assignment: CDR1 SGHAT and CDR2 FQDESV (reference sequence). This CDR3 region has 15 residues. Trimming shortened V by 5 bases and J by 0 bases, and 13 bases separated the two germline ends.